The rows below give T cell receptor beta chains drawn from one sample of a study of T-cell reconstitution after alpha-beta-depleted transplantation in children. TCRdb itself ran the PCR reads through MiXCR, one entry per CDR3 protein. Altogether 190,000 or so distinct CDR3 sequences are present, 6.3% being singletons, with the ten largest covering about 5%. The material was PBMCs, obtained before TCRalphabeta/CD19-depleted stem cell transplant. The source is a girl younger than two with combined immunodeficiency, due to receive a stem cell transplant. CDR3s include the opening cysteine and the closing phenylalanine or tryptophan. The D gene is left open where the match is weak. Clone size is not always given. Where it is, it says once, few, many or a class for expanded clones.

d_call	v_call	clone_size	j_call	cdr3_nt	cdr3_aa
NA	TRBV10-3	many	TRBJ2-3	TGTGCCATCAGTGGGACAGAGTCTAGCACAGATACGCAGTATTTT	CAISGTESSTDTQYF
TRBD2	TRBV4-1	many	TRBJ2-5	TGCGCCAGCAGCCAAGGAGAGGCGGGGGGGCAAGAGACCCAGTACTTC	CASSQGEAGGQETQYF
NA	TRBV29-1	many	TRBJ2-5	TGCAGCGTGTGGGTTTCTAGGGAGACCCAGTACTTC	CSVWVSRETQYF
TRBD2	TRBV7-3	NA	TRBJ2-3	TGTGCCAGCAGCTTTATGCGGGGGAGCACAGATACGCAGTATTTT	CASSFMRGSTDTQYF
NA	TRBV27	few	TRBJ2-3	TGTGCCAGCAGTTTGAGAGGGACCATAGCCGATACGCAGTATTTT	CASSLRGTIADTQYF
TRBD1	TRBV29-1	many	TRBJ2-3	TGCAGCTTCCTGGACAGGGACCTGTGGGATACGCAGTATTTT	CSFLDRDLWDTQYF
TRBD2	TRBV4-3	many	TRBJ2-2	TGCGCCAGCAGCCAAGAAGGGACTAGAATTCGCACCGGGGAGCTGTTTTTT	CASSQEGTRIRTGELFF
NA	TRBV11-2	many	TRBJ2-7	TGTGCCAGCAGCTTAGTAGTCCGGACGGCGAGCTCCTACGAGCAGTACTTC	CASSLVVRTASSYEQYF
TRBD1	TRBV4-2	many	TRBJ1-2	TGTGCCAGCAGCCAAGAGCTCGGGACAGGTGACTACACCTTC	CASSQELGTGDYTF
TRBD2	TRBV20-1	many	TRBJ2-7	TGCAGTGCTAGCCTGGCGACTAGCGGGAGTGGATACGAGCAGTACTTC	CSASLATSGSGYEQYF